This T cell receptor (beta chain) derives from a study of blood T cell repertoires in COVID-19. The germline V and J ends were trimmed by 0 bases and 4 bases, with 12 bases remaining between them. The CDR3 sequence is 16 residues long. Germline CDR1 LNHNV, CDR2 YYDKDF (reference sequence). This clone was seen a single time. TCRdb keeps only in-frame clones here, not all; method: immunoSEQ multiplex PCR. The sample includes approximately 170,000 clones, less than 90% of them seen just once. The TCR comes from a woman between 65 and 79 years old with acute or convalescent COVID-19. Sequencing used peripheral blood. This chain links TRBV15 with TRBJ2-2, with no clear D. The CDR3 loop is CATSRDHTYVTGELFF. CDR3 bases: TGTGCCACCAGCAGAGACCACACATACGTCACCGGGGAGCTGTTTTTT.